One TCR beta chain is described in this entry. The sample is drawn from a study of T cell clonotyping in hematopoietic cell transplantation. Documented time point: recipient sample about 28 days before transplant, after cytoreduction. Assay: immunoSEQ multiplex PCR; the TCRdb copy retains only in-frame clones and omits some. The table has around 40,000 clones, roughly 96% seen once. Germline V gene sequence: CDR1 MDHEN, CDR2 SYDVKM. CDR3 size: 13 residues. V was cut by 5 bases and J by 0 bases, with 7 bases left in between. The chain carries TRBV28 and TRBJ1-2; D unclear. Here the sequenced sample was peripheral blood mononuclear cells, taken before stem cell transplant. The clonotype was recovered from a man aged 35-49 years with chronic myeloid leukemia. Some clones in this sample may be carry-over from other donors' samples. The CDR3 is CASSRRANYGYTF. Here the CDR3 DNA reads TGTGCCAGCAGTAGACGGGCTAACTATGGCTACACCTTC.